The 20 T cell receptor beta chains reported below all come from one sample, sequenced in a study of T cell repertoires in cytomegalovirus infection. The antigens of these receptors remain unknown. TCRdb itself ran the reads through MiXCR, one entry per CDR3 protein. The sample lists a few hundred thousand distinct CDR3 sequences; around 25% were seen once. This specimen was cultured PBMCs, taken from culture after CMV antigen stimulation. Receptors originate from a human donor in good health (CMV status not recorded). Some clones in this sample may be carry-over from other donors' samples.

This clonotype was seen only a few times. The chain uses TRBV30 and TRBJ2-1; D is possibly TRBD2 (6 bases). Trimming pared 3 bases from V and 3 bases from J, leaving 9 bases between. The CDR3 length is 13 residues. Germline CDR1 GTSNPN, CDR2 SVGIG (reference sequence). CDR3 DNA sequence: TGTGCCTGGAGCCGGGGAGGCTACAATGAGCAGTTCTTC. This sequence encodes CAWSRGGYNEQFF.

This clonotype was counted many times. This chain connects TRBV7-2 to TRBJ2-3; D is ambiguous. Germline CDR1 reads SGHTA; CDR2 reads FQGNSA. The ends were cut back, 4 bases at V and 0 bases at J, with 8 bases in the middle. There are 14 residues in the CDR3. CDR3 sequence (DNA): TGTGCCAGCAGCTCATACGTTAGCACAGATACGCAGTATTTT. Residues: CASSSYVSTDTQYF.

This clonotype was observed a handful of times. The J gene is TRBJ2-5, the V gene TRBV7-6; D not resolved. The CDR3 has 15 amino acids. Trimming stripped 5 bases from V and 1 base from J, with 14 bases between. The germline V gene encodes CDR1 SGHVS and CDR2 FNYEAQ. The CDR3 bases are TGTGCCAGCAGCCTGACATCCTTGGGCCAAGAGACCCAGTACTTC. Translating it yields CASSLTSLGQETQYF.

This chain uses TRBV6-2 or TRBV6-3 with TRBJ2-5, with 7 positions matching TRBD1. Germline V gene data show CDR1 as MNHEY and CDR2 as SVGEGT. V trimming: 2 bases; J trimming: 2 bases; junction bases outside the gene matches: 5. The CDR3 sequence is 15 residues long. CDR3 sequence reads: CASSYPGTVQETQYF. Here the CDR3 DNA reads TGTGCCAGCAGTTACCCAGGGACAGTTCAAGAGACCCAGTACTTC.

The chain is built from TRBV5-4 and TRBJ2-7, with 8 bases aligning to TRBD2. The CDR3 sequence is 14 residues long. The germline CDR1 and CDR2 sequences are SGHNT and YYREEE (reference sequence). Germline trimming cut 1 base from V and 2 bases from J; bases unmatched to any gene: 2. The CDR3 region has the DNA TGTGCCAGCAGCTTGACGGGAGGGACCTACGAGCAGTACTTC. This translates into CASSLTGGTYEQYF.

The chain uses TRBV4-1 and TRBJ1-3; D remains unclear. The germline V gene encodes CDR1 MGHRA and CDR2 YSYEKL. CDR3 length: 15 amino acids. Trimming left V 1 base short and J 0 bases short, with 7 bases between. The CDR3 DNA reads TGCGCCAGCAGCCAAGTGGCAGGCTCTGGAAACACCATATATTTT. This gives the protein CASSQVAGSGNTIYF.

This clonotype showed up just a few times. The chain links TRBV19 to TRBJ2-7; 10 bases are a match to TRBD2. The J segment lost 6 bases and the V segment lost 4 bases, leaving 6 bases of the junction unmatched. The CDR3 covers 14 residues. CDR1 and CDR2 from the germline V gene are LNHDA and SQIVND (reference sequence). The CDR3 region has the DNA TGTGCCAGTAGTACTAGCGGGAGTAGTACCGAGCAGTACTTC. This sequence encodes CASSTSGSSTEQYF. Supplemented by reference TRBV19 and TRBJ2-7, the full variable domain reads DGGITQSPKYLFRKEGQNVTLSCEQNLNHDAMYWYRQDPGQGLRLIYYSQIVNDFQKGDIAEGYSVSREKKESFPLTVTSAQKNPTAFYLCASSTSGSSTEQYFGPGTRLTVT.

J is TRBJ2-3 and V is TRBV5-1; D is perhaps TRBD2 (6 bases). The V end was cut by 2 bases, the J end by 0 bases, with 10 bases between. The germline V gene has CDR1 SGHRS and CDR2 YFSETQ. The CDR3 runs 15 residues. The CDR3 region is CASSLGGKSTDTQYF. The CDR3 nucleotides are TGCGCCAGCAGCTTAGGCGGGAAGAGCACAGATACGCAGTATTTT.

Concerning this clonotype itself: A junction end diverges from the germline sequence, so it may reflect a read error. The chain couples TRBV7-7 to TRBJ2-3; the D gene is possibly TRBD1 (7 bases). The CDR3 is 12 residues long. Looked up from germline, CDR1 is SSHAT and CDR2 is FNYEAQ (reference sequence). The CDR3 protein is CASSPGGDTQYF. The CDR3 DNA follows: TGTGCTAGCAGCCCAGGGGGGGATACGCAGTATTTT.

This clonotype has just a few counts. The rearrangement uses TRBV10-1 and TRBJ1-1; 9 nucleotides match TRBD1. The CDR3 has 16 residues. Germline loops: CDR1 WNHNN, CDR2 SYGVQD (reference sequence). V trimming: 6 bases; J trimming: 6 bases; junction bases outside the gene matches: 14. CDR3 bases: TGCGCCAGCAGACCGGGACAGGGCCAACTCGGGGCTGAAGCTTTCTTT. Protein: CASRPGQGQLGAEAFF.

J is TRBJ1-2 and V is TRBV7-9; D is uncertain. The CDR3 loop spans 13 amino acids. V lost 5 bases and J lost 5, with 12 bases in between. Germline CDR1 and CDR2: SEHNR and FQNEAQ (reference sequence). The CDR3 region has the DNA TGTGCCAGCAGCCCAGATGTGAGATATGGCTACACCTTC. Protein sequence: CASSPDVRYGYTF. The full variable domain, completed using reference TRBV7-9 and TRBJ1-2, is DTGVSQNPRHKITKRGQNVTFRCDPISEHNRLYWYRQTLGQGPEFLTYFQNEAQLEKSRLLSDRFSAERPKGSFSTLEIQRTEQGDSAMYLCASSPDVRYGYTFGSGTRLTVV.

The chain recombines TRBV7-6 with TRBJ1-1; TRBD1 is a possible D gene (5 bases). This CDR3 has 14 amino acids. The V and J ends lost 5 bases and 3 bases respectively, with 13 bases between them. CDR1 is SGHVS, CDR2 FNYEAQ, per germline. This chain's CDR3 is CASSPPDRHTEAFF. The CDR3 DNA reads TGTGCCAGCAGCCCCCCCGACAGACACACTGAAGCTTTCTTT.

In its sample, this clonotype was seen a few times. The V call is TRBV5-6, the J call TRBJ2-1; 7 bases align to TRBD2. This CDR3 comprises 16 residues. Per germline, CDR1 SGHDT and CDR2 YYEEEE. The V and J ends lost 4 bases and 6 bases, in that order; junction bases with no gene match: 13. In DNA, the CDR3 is TGTGCCAGCAGCCCGGGCTACCCCTCTAGCGGCAATGAGCAGTTCTTC. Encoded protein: CASSPGYPSSGNEQFF.

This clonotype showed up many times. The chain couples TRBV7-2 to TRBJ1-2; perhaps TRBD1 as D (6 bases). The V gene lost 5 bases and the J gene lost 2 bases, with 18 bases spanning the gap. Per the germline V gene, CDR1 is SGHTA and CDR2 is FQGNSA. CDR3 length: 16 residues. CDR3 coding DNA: TGTGCCAGCAGCCCCGGGGGGTCAGGGACAAACTATGGCTACACCTTC. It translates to CASSPGGSGTNYGYTF.

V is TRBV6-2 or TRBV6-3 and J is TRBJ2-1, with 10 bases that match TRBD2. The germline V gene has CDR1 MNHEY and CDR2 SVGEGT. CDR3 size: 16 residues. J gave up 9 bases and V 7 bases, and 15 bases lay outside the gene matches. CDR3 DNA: TGTGCCAGCATACCTCCCGGCACTAGCGGGAAAGGTGAGCAGTTCTTC. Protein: CASIPPGTSGKGEQFF.

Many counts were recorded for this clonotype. The CDR3 DNA reads as TGTGCCAGCAGCTTTGGTCACAATGAGCAGTTCTTC. Encoded protein: CASSFGHNEQFF. This chain joins TRBV7-9 and TRBJ2-1; unclear D gene. Between the trimmed V and J ends, which lost 3 bases and 5 bases, there was a span of 5 bases. Germline CDR1 SEHNR, CDR2 FQNEAQ (reference sequence). The CDR3 loop spans 12 amino acids.

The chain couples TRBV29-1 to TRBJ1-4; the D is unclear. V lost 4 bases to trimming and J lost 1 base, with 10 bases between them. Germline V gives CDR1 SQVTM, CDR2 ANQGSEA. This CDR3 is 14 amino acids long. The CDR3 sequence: CSVGMRRTNEKLFF. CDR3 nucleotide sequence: TGCAGCGTTGGTATGAGGAGAACTAATGAAAAACTGTTTTTT. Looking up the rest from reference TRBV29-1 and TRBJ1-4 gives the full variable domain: SAVISQKPSRDICQRGTSLTIQCQVDSQVTMMFWYRQQPGQSLTLIATANQGSEATYESGFVIDKFPISRPNLTFSTLTVSNMSPEDSSIYLCSVGMRRTNEKLFFGSGTQLSVL.

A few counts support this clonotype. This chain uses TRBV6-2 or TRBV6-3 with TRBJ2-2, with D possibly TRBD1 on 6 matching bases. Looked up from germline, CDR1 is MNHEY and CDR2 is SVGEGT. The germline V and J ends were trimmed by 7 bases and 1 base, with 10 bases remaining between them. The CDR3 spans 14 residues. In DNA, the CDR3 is TGTGCCAGCAACAGGGCAGGGAACACCGGGGAGCTGTTTTTT. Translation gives CASNRAGNTGELFF.

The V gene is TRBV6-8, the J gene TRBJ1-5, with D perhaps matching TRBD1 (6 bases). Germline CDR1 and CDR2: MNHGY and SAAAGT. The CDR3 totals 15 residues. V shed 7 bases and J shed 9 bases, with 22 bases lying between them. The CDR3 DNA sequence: TGTGCCAGCACCCCGGACAGTACGGGGTACCCGCCCCAGCATTTT. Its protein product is CASTPDSTGYPPQHF.

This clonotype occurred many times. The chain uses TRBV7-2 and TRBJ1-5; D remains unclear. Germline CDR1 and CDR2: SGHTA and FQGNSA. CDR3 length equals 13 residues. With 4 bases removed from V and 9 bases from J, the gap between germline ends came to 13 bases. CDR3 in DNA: TGTGCCAGCAGCTCGGACTTTACCATGCCCCAGCATTTT. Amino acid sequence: CASSSDFTMPQHF.